This TCR beta chain was documented in a study of T cells in localized non-small cell lung cancer (dated by TCRdb to between 2020 and 2021). Regarding the complete study: The study analyzed T cell repertoires of approximately 240 early-stage NSCLC patients, comparing tumors and uninvolved tumor-adjacent lungs. The cohort comprised 200 to 300 treatment-naïve NSCLC patients with resected, localized lung tumors. Of the NSCLC patients, roughly 130 were male and about a hundred were female, and the mean age was approximately 69 years.

At diagnosis, peripheral blood, uninvolved tumor-adjacent lung and tumor were collected and stored as a combination of fresh-frozen and FFPE material. For TCR repertoire profiling, blood samples were analyzed as peripheral blood mononuclear cells. The immunoSEQ Assay was used to sequence TCR beta CDR3 regions from DNA. Turning to the authors' computational methods: T cell density was computed as TCR beta template counts normalized to usable DNA estimated by amplifying housekeeping genes. Using the preseqR package, richness was estimated by extrapolating to 120,000 templates for tissue samples and 400,000 templates for PBMC samples. Clonality was defined as one minus Pielou's evenness. Tissue-enriched TCRs were identified through differential abundance testing performed on productive amino-acid clonotypes, with a minimum total count of 5 and an alpha of 0.1. The Jaccard Index and the Morisita Overlap Index were used to measure how much the repertoires overlapped between compartments. TCR beta CDR3s were clustered by GLIPH together with public tetramer-defined viral CDR3s, and at least three viral sequences plus V-gene enrichment were required for viral motifs. What TCRdb holds here is the immuneACCESS table cut down to in-frame rearrangements. Part of the clones is not present; checked against another copy, under half of the missing clones reflect an unresolved V gene, and the others are unexplained. V and J calls and clone size come straight from that table; D and trimming were deduced from the DNA. Present in this sample are 20,000 to 25,000 clones, approximately 88% of which were seen just once. The top ten clonotypes cover 22% of the sample.

Study-level results and caveats: A median of roughly 60 of the top 100 tumor clones turned up in the paired uninvolved adjacent lung, and under 30 of those clones also ranked among the top 100 of that same adjacent lung. Because the study design was exploratory, TCR variables were selected using unadjusted p-values without false-discovery rate correction. Uninvolved tumor-adjacent lung showed the highest T cell clonality, higher than tumor, which suggests more focused antigenic responses in the uninvolved tumor-adjacent lung. Longer overall survival was associated with higher T cell density in blood, whereas shorter survival was associated with higher clonality in adjacent lung. Because multi-region sequencing of the tumors was not done, intratumor heterogeneity could not be ruled out.

This clone was found once. What this receptor recognizes is not known. No much larger clone exists at a distance of one base, and base qualities are not known. V is pared back by 5 bases and J by 0 bases, with 11 bases lying between the germline termini. The CDR3 runs 15 amino acids, cysteine and phenylalanine included. The only DNA kept is the CDR3, 45 bases in frame from the first base. CDR1 and CDR2 (SGHTA, FQGNSA) derive from the germline V gene. The sequencing here drew on peripheral blood, taken before any cancer treatment. The TCR was taken from a man aged 35 to 70 with stage I squamous cell lung carcinoma. The chain is made from TRBV7-2 and TRBJ1-3, with the identity of the D gene unclear. For the CDR3, the sequence is CASSPYYSSGNTIYF. The DNA is TGTGCCAGCAGCCCATACTACAGCTCTGGAAACACCATATATTTT.